This section outlines one T cell receptor beta chain sequence together with its context. Its antigen is unidentified. Researchers prepared the TCRbeta library using unique molecular identifiers, the study reports. TCRdb redid the calling of the PCR reads with MiXCR, one entry per CDR3 protein. The sample has about 870,000 distinct CDR3 sequences, 15% to 20% seen once. V was pared by 7 bases and J by 1 base, with 8 bases between. This CDR3 spans 12 amino acids. This record comes from a study of T-cell reconstitution after alpha-beta-depleted transplantation in children. Study-wide results and limits: Approximately two months post-transplant, alpha-beta T cells reportedly originated from several hundred expanded graft clones.

The clonotype originates from a male patient younger than 18 who had a stem cell transplant for acute lymphoblastic leukemia, so the T cells may come from the graft donor. This sample comprised PBMCs, mostly from graft donor cells, obtained 360 days after TCRalphabeta/CD19-depleted stem cell transplant. This chain joins TRBV12-3 or TRBV12-4 and TRBJ2-7, with D unclear. The CDR3 DNA reads as TGTGCCAGCATGACCTTGTCCTACGAGCAGTACTTC. Its translation: CASMTLSYEQYF.